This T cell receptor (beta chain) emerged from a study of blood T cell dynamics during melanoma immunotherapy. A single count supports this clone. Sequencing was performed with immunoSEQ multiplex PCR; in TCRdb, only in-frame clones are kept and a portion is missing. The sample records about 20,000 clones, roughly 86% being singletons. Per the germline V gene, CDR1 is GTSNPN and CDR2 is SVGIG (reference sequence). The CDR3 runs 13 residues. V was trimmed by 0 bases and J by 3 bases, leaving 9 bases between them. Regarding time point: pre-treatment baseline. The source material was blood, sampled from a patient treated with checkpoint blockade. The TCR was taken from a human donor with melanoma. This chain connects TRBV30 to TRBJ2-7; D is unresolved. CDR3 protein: CAWSVGRLYEQYF. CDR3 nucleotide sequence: TGTGCCTGGAGTGTGGGCCGACTCTACGAGCAGTACTTC.